This is a list of T cell receptor beta chains from one sample in a study of cytotoxic CD8 clonotypes in ibrutinib-treated CLL. Libraries were prepared by immunoSEQ multiplex PCR; TCRdb keeps only in-frame clonotypes and omits some of them. The sample includes about 140,000 clones, over 75% seen only once; the top ten take 7.6%. Sequenced material: PBMCs, taken after 36 months of ibrutinib treatment. Every receptor here comes from a human donor with chronic lymphocytic leukemia. CDR3s include the opening cysteine and the closing phenylalanine or tryptophan. The order of the fields is CDR3 protein, CDR3 DNA, V gene, D gene, clone size, J gene. The D gene is left open where the match is weak. Some rows mark clone size as missing; the rest say once, few, many or name a class of expanded clone.

CASSPGGYNQPQHF TGTGCCAGCAGTCCAGGGGGCTATAATCAGCCCCAGCATTTT TRBV6-5 TRBD1 once TRBJ1-5
CASSLFLPGLAKNIQYF TGTGCCAGCAGTTTATTTCTTCCGGGTTTAGCCAAAAACATTCAGTACTTC TRBV28 - - TRBJ2-4
CASSQEWHTEAFF TGTGCCAGCAGCCAAGAGTGGCACACTGAAGCTTTCTTT TRBV4-2 - - TRBJ1-1
CASSANSRYEQYF TGTGCCAGCAGTGCGAACAGCCGCTACGAGCAGTACTTC TRBV25-1 - - TRBJ2-7
CSARTRRTGELFF TGCAGCGCCCGGACAAGGAGGACCGGGGAGCTGTTTTTT TRBV29-1 - - TRBJ2-2
CASSWNRGRDTQYF TGTGCCAGCAGTTGGAACCGGGGGCGGGATACGCAGTATTTT TRBV6-5 - few TRBJ2-3
CASSQGATYEQYF TGTGCCAGCAGCCAAGGGGCCACCTACGAGCAGTACTTC TRBV4-2 - - TRBJ2-7
CASSQRALASSYNEQFF TGCGCCAGCAGCCAAAGAGCCCTAGCGAGCTCCTACAATGAGCAGTTCTTC TRBV4-1 - - TRBJ2-1
CASSSLAEETQYF TGTGCCAGCAGCTCACTAGCGGAAGAGACCCAGTACTTC TRBV7-3 TRBD2 few TRBJ2-5
CASSFGTGDQPQHF TGTGCCAGCAGTTTTGGGACAGGGGATCAGCCCCAGCATTTT TRBV5-4 TRBD1 - TRBJ1-5
CASSIALNTEAFF TGTGCCAGCAGCATCGCCTTGAACACTGAAGCTTTCTTT TRBV7-9 - - TRBJ1-1
CASIGTSGGDTQYF TGTGCCAGCATCGGGACTAGCGGGGGGGATACGCAGTATTTT TRBV11-2 TRBD2 - TRBJ2-3
CASSQYLETGQWEKLFF TGCGCCAGCAGCCAGTATTTAGAGACGGGTCAGTGGGAAAAACTGTTTTTT TRBV4-1 - - TRBJ1-4
CASSYGASGIYEQYF TGTGCCAGCAGTTACGGGGCTAGCGGGATCTACGAGCAGTACTTC TRBV6-5 TRBD2 once TRBJ2-7
CASSPGWHEQFF TGTGCCAGCAGCCCCGGGTGGCATGAGCAGTTCTTC TRBV9 - few TRBJ2-1
CASSYYRPDNSPLHF TGTGCCAGCAGCTACTACCGACCGGATAATTCACCCCTCCACTTT TRBV7-2 - - TRBJ1-6
CASSEERGAYEQYF TGTGCCAGCAGTGAAGAGCGGGGCGCCTACGAGCAGTACTTC TRBV25-1 TRBD2 few TRBJ2-7
CASSLRRGGQGAGNEQFF TGTGCCAGCAGTTTAAGGCGGGGGGGGCAGGGGGCGGGGAATGAGCAGTTCTTC TRBV27 - - TRBJ2-1
CASSFARGRGRGEKLFF TGCGCCAGCAGCTTCGCACGTGGGAGGGGGCGCGGTGAAAAACTGTTTTTT TRBV5-1 TRBD1 - TRBJ1-4
CASTPGHRGTQYF TGTGCCAGCACCCCCGGGCATAGGGGGACCCAGTACTTC TRBV7-9 - - TRBJ2-5
CASRLQPATNEKLFF TGTGCCAGCAGGCTCCAACCGGCAACTAATGAAAAACTGTTTTTT TRBV6-5 - - TRBJ1-4
CASRGVGTNKETQYF TGTGCCAGCAGGGGGGTAGGGACAAATAAAGAGACCCAGTACTTC TRBV6-5 - - TRBJ2-5
CASRRRDRGTYEQYF TGTGCCAGCAGGCGAAGGGACAGGGGGACCTACGAGCAGTACTTC TRBV5-6 TRBD1 - TRBJ2-7
CASSFPLVGEQFF TGTGCCAGCAGCTTTCCACTAGTCGGTGAGCAGTTCTTC TRBV7-9 - - TRBJ2-1
CASSTGQGSYNSPLHF TGTGCCAGCAGCACGGGACAGGGAAGCTATAATTCACCCCTCCACTTT TRBV7-2 TRBD1 - TRBJ1-6
CASSLGRVNTGELFF TGCGCCAGCAGCTTGGGCAGGGTTAACACCGGGGAGCTGTTTTTT TRBV5-1 - - TRBJ2-2
CASSPQGGTNYGYTF TGTGCCAGCAGCCCCCAGGGCGGCACTAACTATGGCTACACCTTC TRBV7-3 - once TRBJ1-2
CAWSPTWTSGRTGANVLTF TGTGCCTGGAGCCCAACTTGGACTAGCGGGAGAACTGGGGCCAACGTCCTGACTTTC TRBV30 TRBD2 - TRBJ2-6
CASSPLSLAGTDTQYF TGTGCCAGCAGTCCCCTTTCGCTAGCCGGCACAGATACGCAGTATTTT TRBV27 - - TRBJ2-3
CASSQGDRGTDTQYF TGCGCCAGCAGCCAAGGGGACAGGGGTACAGATACGCAGTATTTT TRBV4-1 TRBD1 once TRBJ2-3
CASSQVDDRVYEQYF TGCGCCAGCAGCCAAGTAGACGACAGGGTCTACGAGCAGTACTTC TRBV4-1 TRBD1 - TRBJ2-7
CASSLVAGSPYNEQFF TGTGCCAGCAGCTTAGTGGCAGGGAGCCCATACAATGAGCAGTTCTTC TRBV11-2 - - TRBJ2-1
CASTKRLAAGEQYF TGTGCCAGCACCAAGAGACTAGCTGCGGGCGAGCAGTACTTC TRBV6-6 TRBD2 - TRBJ2-7
CASNCLAGGGETQYF TGTGCCAGCAATTGCCTAGCGGGGGGCGGAGAGACCCAGTACTTC TRBV6-1 TRBD2 - TRBJ2-5
CASSLGGQGAYEQYF TGCGCCAGCAGCCTAGGGGGACAGGGGGCCTACGAGCAGTACTTC TRBV4-1 TRBD1 - TRBJ2-7
CASSLRPDQETQYF TGCGCCAGCAGCTTGCGGCCGGATCAAGAGACCCAGTACTTC TRBV5-1 - once TRBJ2-5
CASSGTAGVKQYF TGTGCCAGCAGTGGGACAGCGGGAGTTAAGCAGTACTTC TRBV2 TRBD2 - TRBJ2-7
CASSYGRYNEQFF TGCGCCAGCAGCTACGGACGGTACAATGAGCAGTTCTTC TRBV5-1 - - TRBJ2-1
CASSYGTGALGTQYF TGTGCCAGCAGTTACGGAACAGGGGCCCTTGGAACGCAGTACTTC TRBV6-5 TRBD1 - TRBJ2-7
CASSQVTGVLNNQPQHF TGCGCCAGCAGCCAGGTAACAGGGGTACTCAACAATCAGCCCCAGCATTTT TRBV4-1 TRBD1 - TRBJ1-5
CASSPLVGTDTQYF TGCGCCAGCAGCCCTTTAGTCGGGACAGATACGCAGTATTTT TRBV5-1 - once TRBJ2-3
CASSPGTSVSYEQYF TGTGCCAGCAGTCCCGGGACTAGCGTATCCTACGAGCAGTACTTC TRBV6-6 TRBD2 - TRBJ2-7
CASSYHRGGGYGYTF TGTGCCAGCAGCTATCACAGGGGAGGTGGCTATGGCTACACCTTC TRBV7-2 TRBD1 - TRBJ1-2
CASRFRQGNTGELFF TGCGCCAGCAGATTTCGACAGGGAAACACCGGGGAGCTGTTTTTT TRBV5-1 TRBD1 - TRBJ2-2
CSARSVGGYTF TGCAGTGCTAGGTCAGTCGGTGGCTACACCTTC TRBV20-1 - - TRBJ1-2